This entry is about one TCR beta chain. Antigen unknown. These data are taken from a study of blood T cells in healthy people across ages. Whole-study findings and limits: In older individuals, TCR beta diversity per million T cells was lower, falling roughly linearly with age.

Per sample, a minimum of 7 million PBMCs were isolated. A J-beta primer mix and a sample-barcoded 5' primer were used in a second PCR of roughly 6 to 11 cycles. The template-switch adaptor, which had 12 random nucleotides, put a tag on each cDNA molecule. All samples gave at least 2.5 million CDR3-containing paired-end reads. TCRdb used MiXCR to reprocess the 5' RACE reads, holding one entry per CDR3 protein. Of about 970,000 distinct CDR3 sequences listed, just over 50% are singletons. The CDR3 runs 13 residues. The junction had 12 bases not matched to a gene; V was cut back by 6 bases and J by 10 bases. Germline V CDR1 and CDR2: SNHLY, FYNNEI.

This chain connects TRBV2 to TRBJ2-7, with 7 bases aligning to TRBD1. Sequencing used blood. The TCR sequence derives from an older woman in good health. CDR3 DNA: TGTGCCAGCAGCGGGGACAGCTCGTGGGCCCAGTACTTC. It specifies CASSGDSSWAQYF.